A single sample gave rise to the 13 T cell receptor beta chains below, sequenced in a study of blood T cell repertoires in COVID-19. Sequenced by immunoSEQ multiplex PCR; TCRdb stores in-frame clones only, minus some. This table has some 88,000 clones, around 79% appearing once. Sequencing was performed on peripheral blood. All receptors come from a human donor in a cohort sampled during active COVID-19.

To note about this clone: A read error may produce the germline difference seen at one junction end. This sequence joins TRBV12-3 or TRBV12-4 and TRBJ2-1; possibly TRBD2 for D (6 bases). The CDR3 is 11 amino acids. As DNA, the CDR3 is TGTGCCAGCAGTCTAGCGTCGGAGCAGTTCTTC. Translation gives CASSLASEQFF.

The chain carries TRBV19 and TRBJ2-6, with 10 bases aligning to TRBD1. The J segment lost 0 bases and the V segment lost 7 bases, leaving 6 bases of the junction unmatched. The CDR3 sequence is 17 residues long. Looked up from germline, CDR1 is LNHDA and CDR2 is SQIVND (reference sequence). The CDR3 DNA reads TGTGCCAGTACCGGACAGGGGGAGAACTCTGGGGCCAACGTCCTGACTTTC. This gives the protein CASTGQGENSGANVLTF.

V usage is TRBV5-4 and J usage is TRBJ2-1; D unresolved. CDR1 and CDR2 (germline): SGHNT, YYREEE (reference sequence). There are 15 residues in the CDR3. The germline V and J ends were trimmed by 6 bases and 6 bases, with 19 bases remaining between them. The DNA of the CDR3 is TGTGCCAGCAACCCCCGTGGGCCCGGCGTCAATGAGCAGTTCTTC. This sequence encodes CASNPRGPGVNEQFF.

The chain uses TRBV5-4 and TRBJ2-5; TRBD1 agrees at 8 bases. The V segment lost 0 bases and the J segment 5 bases; nucleotides outside the gene matches: 9. Germline lookup yields CDR1 SGHNT and CDR2 YYREEE (reference sequence). There are 16 residues in the CDR3. The DNA of the CDR3 is TGTGCCAGCAGCTTGGCGCAGGGGGCCGGAGGGGAGACCCAGTACTTC. Amino acids: CASSLAQGAGGETQYF.

The rearrangement uses TRBV28 and TRBJ1-5, with TRBD1 identical over 12 bases. The CDR3 extends over 17 amino acids. Germline CDR1 reads MDHEN; CDR2 reads SYDVKM. J gave up 5 bases and V 4 bases, and 9 bases lay outside the gene matches. CDR3 protein: CASSSPTGTGGHQPQHF. CDR3 in DNA: TGTGCCAGCAGTTCGCCAACCGGGACAGGGGGCCATCAGCCCCAGCATTTT.

This clone was counted a single time. This sequence joins TRBV5-4 and TRBJ2-7, with 13 nucleotides matching TRBD2. Germline loops: CDR1 SGHNT, CDR2 YYREEE (reference sequence). The trim removed 4 bases at V and 4 bases at J, leaving 5 bases unmatched. The CDR3 sequence is 15 residues long. The CDR3 DNA reads as TGTGCCAGCAGCCCGGGGACTAGCGGGATTTACGAGCAGTACTTC. This encodes CASSPGTSGIYEQYF. Based on the CDR3 plus reference TRBV5-4 and TRBJ2-7, the full variable domain is ETGVTQSPTHLIKTRGQQVTLRCSSQSGHNTVSWYQQALGQGPQFIFQYYREEENGRGNFPPRFSGLQFPNYSSELNVNALELDDSALYLCASSPGTSGIYEQYFGPGTRLTVT.

The chain combines TRBV5-1 with TRBJ2-7, with 11 bases lining up with TRBD1. The V gene end was trimmed by 5 bases and the J gene end by 1 base; junction bases not matched to a gene: 5. Germline CDR1 SGHRS, CDR2 YFSETQ. The CDR3 contains 15 residues. The CDR3 nucleotides read TGCGCCAGCAGAAGGGGACAGGGGGGTTCCTACGAGCAGTACTTC. Its translation: CASRRGQGGSYEQYF.

The gene calls are TRBV19 and TRBJ2-1; 12 positions agree with TRBD2. V lost 4 bases, J lost 0 bases, and 7 bases stayed unmatched. The germline V gene encodes CDR1 LNHDA and CDR2 SQIVND (reference sequence). The CDR3 loop spans 18 amino acids. The CDR3 spells CASSTRLAGANSYNEQFF. The CDR3 DNA is TGTGCCAGTAGTACCCGACTAGCGGGAGCCAACTCCTACAATGAGCAGTTCTTC.

The chain joins TRBV10-1 to TRBJ1-4, with a tentative D call TRBD1 (5 bases). Germline CDR1 WNHNN, CDR2 SYGVQD (reference sequence). This CDR3 spans 14 amino acids. Deletions cut 4 bases from V and 8 bases from J, with 14 bases between. As DNA, the CDR3 is TGCGCCAGCAGTGTACAGGCGGACGGCGAAAAACTGTTTTTT. It translates to CASSVQADGEKLFF.

The rearrangement uses TRBV4-2 and TRBJ1-1; 9 positions match TRBD1. Germline CDR1 LGHNA, CDR2 YNFKEQ. The CDR3 contains 15 residues. With 1 base clipped from V and 3 bases from J, the junction kept 3 bases outside the gene matches. The CDR3 region has the DNA TGTGCCAGCAGCCAAGGGGACAGGGAGTACACTGAAGCTTTCTTT. This gives the protein CASSQGDREYTEAFF.

This clone is a singleton in its sample. The chain employs TRBV30 and TRBJ1-6; no firm D call. The CDR3 length is 13 residues. Between the trimmed V and J ends, which lost 1 base and 6 bases, there was a span of 7 bases. CDR1 is GTSNPN and CDR2 is SVGIG in the germline V gene (reference sequence). The CDR3 nucleotides read TGTGCCTGGAGTGCTACTCCTAATTCACCCCTCCACTTT. As protein: CAWSATPNSPLHF.

This clone has just one count. This chain links TRBV18 with TRBJ2-3; TRBD1 might be the D (7 bases). The CDR3 extends over 19 amino acids. Looked up from germline, CDR1 is KGHSH and CDR2 is LQKENI. Between the trimmed V and J ends, which lost 0 bases and 2 bases, there was a span of 21 bases. Here the CDR3 reads CASSPPRGGGGRITDTQYF. The CDR3 DNA is TGTGCCAGCTCACCACCTCGGGGAGGAGGGGGCAGAATCACAGATACGCAGTATTTT.

This clone was recorded once. The J gene is TRBJ2-7, the V gene TRBV6-5, with 8 bases that match TRBD2. The trim removed 6 bases at V and 5 bases at J, leaving 12 bases unmatched. This CDR3 spans 15 amino acids. Germline V gene lookup returns CDR1 MNHEY and CDR2 SVGAGI. The chain's CDR3 is CASSTQAGAGNEQYF. The CDR3 DNA sequence: TGTGCCAGCAGCACCCAAGCGGGAGCGGGGAACGAGCAGTACTTC.